This TCR beta chain came from a study of blood T cell repertoires in COVID-19. Study-wide context: The United States, Italy and Spain were the sources of the acute and convalescent COVID-19 samples. In each case, the material was cDNA or gDNA derived from T cells, B-cell-depleted T cells, or PBMCs.

In the source study's methods: The authors estimated nucleated cell counts from reference gene primer amplification. Generated by immunoSEQ multiplex PCR, the TCRdb table keeps only in-frame clones and is missing some. The D gene and trimming were derived from the DNA, and the V and J assignments and clone size from that table. Of under 450,000 clones listed, 65% to 90% are singletons. Seattle patient enrollment occurred during active infection, with longitudinal follow-up thereafter. In germline, CDR1 is SGHRS, CDR2 YFSETQ. Trimming left V 1 base short and J 4 bases short, with 6 bases between. The CDR3 spans 13 residues.

The rearrangement uses TRBV5-1 and TRBJ1-3, with D hard to call. Source material: peripheral blood. This clonotype was obtained from a woman in her sixties or seventies with COVID-19, enrolled during active disease. The CDR3 here is CASSLPQGNTIYF. CDR3 bases: TGCGCCAGCAGCTTGCCACAGGGAAACACCATATATTTT.